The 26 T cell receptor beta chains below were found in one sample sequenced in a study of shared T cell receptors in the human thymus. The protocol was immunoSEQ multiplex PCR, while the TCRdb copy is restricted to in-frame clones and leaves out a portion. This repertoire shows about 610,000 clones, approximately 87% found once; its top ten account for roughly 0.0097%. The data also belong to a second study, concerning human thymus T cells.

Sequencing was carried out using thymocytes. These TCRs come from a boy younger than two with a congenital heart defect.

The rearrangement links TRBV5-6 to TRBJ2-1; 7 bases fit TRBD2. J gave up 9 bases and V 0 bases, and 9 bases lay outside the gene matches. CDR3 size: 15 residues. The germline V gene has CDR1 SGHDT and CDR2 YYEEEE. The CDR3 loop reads CASSLGRGRQSEQFF. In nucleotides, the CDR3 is TGTGCCAGCAGCTTGGGGCGGGGGAGACAGAGTGAGCAGTTCTTC.

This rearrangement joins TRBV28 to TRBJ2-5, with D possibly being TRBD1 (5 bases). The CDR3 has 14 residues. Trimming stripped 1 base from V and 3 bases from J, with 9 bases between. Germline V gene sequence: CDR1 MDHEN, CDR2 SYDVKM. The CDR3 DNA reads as TGTGCCAGCAGTTTATCCACGACAGAAGAGACCCAGTACTTC. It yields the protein CASSLSTTEETQYF.

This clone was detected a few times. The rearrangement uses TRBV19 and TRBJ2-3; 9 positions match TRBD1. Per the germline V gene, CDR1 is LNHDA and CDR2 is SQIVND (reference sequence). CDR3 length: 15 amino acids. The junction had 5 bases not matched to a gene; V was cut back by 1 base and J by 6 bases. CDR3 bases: TGTGCCAGTAGTATAGGGGACAGGGAGGCCGATACGCAGTATTTT. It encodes CASSIGDREADTQYF.

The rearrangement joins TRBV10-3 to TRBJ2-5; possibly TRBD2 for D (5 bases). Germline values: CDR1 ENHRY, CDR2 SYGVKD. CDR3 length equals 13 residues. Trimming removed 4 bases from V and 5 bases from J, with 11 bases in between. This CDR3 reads CAISARGVETQYF. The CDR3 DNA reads TGTGCCATCAGTGCCCGGGGAGTTGAGACCCAGTACTTC.

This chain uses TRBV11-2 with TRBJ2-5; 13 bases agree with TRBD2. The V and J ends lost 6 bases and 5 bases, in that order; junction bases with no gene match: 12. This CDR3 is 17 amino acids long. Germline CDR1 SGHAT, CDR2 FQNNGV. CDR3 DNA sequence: TGTGCCAGCAGTAATCCTCCCGGGACTAGCGGGATGGAGACCCAGTACTTC. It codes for CASSNPPGTSGMETQYF.

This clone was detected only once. The CDR3 DNA follows: TGCGCCAGCAGCTGGGGGTCGGGAGGAGATCTTTACGAGCAGTACTTC. Its translation is CASSWGSGGDLYEQYF. The J gene is TRBJ2-7, the V gene TRBV5-1; 7 bases line up with TRBD2. Germline V CDR1 and CDR2: SGHRS, YFSETQ. J lost 4 bases, V lost 3 bases, and 13 bases had no gene match. CDR3 length: 16 residues. Full variable domain (missing parts from reference TRBV5-1 and TRBJ2-7): KAGVTQTPRYLIKTRGQQVTLSCSPISGHRSVSWYQQTPGQGLQFLFEYFSETQRNKGNFPGRFSGRQFSNSRSEMNVSTLELGDSALYLCASSWGSGGDLYEQYFGPGTRLTVT.

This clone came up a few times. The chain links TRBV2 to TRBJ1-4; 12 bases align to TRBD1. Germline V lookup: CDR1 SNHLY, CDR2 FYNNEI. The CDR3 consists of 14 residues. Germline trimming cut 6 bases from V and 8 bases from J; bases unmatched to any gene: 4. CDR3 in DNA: TGTGCCAGCAGGGGACAGGGGGCGGAGGAAAAACTGTTTTTT. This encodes CASRGQGAEEKLFF.

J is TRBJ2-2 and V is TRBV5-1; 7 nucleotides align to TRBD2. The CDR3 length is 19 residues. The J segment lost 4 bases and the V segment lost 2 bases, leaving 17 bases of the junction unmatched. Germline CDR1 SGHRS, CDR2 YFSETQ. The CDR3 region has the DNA TGCGCCAGCAGCTTCCGGACTAGTCGGAATCGTGTGGGCACCGGGGAGCTGTTTTTT. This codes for CASSFRTSRNRVGTGELFF.

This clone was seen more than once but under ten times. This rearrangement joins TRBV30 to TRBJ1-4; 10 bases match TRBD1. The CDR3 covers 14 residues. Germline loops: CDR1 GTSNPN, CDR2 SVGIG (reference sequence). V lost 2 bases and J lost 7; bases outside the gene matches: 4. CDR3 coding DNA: TGTGCCTGGAGTCCCGGACAGGGGGGTGAAAAACTGTTTTTT. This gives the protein CAWSPGQGGEKLFF. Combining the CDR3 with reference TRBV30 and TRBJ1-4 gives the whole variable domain SQTIHQWPATLVQPVGSPLSLECTVEGTSNPNLYWYRQAAGRGLQLLFYSVGIGQISSEVPQNLSASRPQDRQFILSSKKLLLSDSGFYLCAWSPGQGGEKLFFGSGTQLSVL.

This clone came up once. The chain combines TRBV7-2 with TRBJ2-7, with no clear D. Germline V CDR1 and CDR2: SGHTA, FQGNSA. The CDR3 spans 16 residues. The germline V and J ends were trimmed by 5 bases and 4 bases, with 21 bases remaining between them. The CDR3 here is CASSRGPPTHKYEQYF. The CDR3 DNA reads TGTGCCAGCAGCCGCGGCCCCCCCACCCACAAATACGAGCAGTACTTC. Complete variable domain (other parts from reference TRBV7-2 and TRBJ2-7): GAGVSQSPSNKVTEKGKDVELRCDPISGHTALYWYRQSLGQGLEFLIYFQGNSAPDKSGLPSDRFSAERTGGSVSTLTIQRTQQEDSAVYLCASSRGPPTHKYEQYFGPGTRLTVT.

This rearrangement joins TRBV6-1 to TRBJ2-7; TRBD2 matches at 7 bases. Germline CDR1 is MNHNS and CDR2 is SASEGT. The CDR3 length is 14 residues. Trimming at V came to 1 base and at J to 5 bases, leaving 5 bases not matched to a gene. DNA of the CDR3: TGTGCCAGCAGTGAAGGACTAGCTGACGACGAGCAGTACTTC. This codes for CASSEGLADDEQYF.

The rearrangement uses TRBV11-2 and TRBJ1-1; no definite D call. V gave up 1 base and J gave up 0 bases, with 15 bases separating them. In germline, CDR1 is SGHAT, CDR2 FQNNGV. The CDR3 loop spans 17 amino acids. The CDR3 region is CASSLVETSSMNTEAFF. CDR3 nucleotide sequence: TGTGCCAGCAGCTTAGTCGAGACAAGCTCCATGAACACTGAAGCTTTCTTT. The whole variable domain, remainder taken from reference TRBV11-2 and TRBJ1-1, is EAGVAQSPRYKIIEKRQSVAFWCNPISGHATLYWYQQILGQGPKLLIQFQNNGVVDDSQLPKDRFSAERLKGVDSTLKIQPAKLEDSAVYLCASSLVETSSMNTEAFFGQGTRLTVV.

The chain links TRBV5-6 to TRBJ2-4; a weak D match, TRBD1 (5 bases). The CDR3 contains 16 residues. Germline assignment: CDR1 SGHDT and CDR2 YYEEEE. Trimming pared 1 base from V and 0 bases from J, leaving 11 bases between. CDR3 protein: CASSLKGHIAKNIQYF. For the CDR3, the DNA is TGTGCCAGCAGCTTGAAAGGACATATAGCCAAAAACATTCAGTACTTC.

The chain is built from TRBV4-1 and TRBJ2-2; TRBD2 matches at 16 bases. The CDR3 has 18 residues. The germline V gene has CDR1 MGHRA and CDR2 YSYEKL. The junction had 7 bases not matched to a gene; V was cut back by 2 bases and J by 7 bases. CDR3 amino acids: CASSQMGLAGGFHGELFF. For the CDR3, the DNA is TGCGCCAGCAGCCAAATGGGACTAGCGGGAGGGTTTCACGGGGAGCTGTTTTTT.

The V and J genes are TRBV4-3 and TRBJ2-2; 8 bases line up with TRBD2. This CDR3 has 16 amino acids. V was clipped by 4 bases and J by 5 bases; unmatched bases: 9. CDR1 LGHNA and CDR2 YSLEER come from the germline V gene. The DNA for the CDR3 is TGCGCCAGCAGCCCCTCGCTTGCGGGAGGAACCGGGGAGCTGTTTTTT. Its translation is CASSPSLAGGTGELFF.

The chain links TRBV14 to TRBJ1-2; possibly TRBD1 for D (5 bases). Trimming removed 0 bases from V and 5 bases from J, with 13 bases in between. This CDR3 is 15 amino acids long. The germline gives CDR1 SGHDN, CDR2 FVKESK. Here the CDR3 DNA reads TGTGCCAGCAGCCAAGATCGCGGGGGTGGGTATGGCTACACCTTC. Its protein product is CASSQDRGGGYGYTF.

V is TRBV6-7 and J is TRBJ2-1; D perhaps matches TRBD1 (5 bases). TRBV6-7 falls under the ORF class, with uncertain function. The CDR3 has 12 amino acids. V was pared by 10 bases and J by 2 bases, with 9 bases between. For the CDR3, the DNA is TGTGCCAACCAGGGCCCCTACAATGAGCAGTTCTTC. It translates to CANQGPYNEQFF.

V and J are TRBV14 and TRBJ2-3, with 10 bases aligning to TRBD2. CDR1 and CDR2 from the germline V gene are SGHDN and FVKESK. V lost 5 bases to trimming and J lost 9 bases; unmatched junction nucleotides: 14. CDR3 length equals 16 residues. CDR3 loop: CASSFRSSLAGETQYF. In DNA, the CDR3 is TGTGCCAGCAGCTTCCGCTCCTCTCTAGCGGGAGAAACGCAGTATTTT.

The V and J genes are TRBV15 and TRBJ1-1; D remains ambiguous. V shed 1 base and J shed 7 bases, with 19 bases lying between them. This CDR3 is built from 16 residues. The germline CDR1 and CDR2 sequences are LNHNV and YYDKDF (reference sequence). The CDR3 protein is CATSRVPVSKLIEAFF. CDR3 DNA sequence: TGTGCCACCAGCAGAGTACCTGTATCCAAACTTATTGAAGCTTTCTTT.

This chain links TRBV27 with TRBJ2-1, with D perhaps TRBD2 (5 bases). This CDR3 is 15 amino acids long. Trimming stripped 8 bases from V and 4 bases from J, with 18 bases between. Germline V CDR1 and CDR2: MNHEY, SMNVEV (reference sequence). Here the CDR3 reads CASSREGPRYNEQFF. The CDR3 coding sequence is TGTGCCAGCTCTCGGGAAGGCCCGAGATACAATGAGCAGTTCTTC.

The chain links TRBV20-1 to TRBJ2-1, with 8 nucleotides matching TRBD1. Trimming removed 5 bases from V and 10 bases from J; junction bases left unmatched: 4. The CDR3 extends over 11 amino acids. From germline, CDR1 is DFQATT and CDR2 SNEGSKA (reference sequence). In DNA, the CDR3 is TGCAGTGCTCACAGGGGGAGGGAGCAGTTCTTC. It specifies CSAHRGREQFF.

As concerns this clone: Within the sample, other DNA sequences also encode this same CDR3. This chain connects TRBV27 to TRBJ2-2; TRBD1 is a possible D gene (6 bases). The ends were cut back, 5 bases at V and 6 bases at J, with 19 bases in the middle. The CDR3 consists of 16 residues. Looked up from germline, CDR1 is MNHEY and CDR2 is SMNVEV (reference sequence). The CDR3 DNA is TGTGCCAGCAGTCCGACCAGGGGCGCACTAGCCGGGGAGCTGTTTTTT. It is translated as CASSPTRGALAGELFF.

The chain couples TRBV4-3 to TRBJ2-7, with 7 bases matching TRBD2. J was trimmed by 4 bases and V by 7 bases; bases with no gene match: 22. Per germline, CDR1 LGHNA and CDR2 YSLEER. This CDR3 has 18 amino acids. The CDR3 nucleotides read TGCGCCAGCATCCATCGGGCGGGAGAGCCCGCCCGGCCTTACGAGCAGTACTTC. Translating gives CASIHRAGEPARPYEQYF.

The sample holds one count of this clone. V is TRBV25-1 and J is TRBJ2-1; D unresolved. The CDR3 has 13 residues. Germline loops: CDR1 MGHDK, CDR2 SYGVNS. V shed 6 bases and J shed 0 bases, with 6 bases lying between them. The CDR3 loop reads CASRSFSYNEQFF. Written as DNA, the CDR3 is TGTGCCAGCAGATCTTTCTCCTACAATGAGCAGTTCTTC. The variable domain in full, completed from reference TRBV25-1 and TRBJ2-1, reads EADIYQTPRYLVIGTGKKITLECSQTMGHDKMYWYQQDPGMELHLIHYSYGVNSTEKGDLSSESTVSRIRTEHFPLTLESARPSHTSQYLCASRSFSYNEQFFGPGTRLTVL.

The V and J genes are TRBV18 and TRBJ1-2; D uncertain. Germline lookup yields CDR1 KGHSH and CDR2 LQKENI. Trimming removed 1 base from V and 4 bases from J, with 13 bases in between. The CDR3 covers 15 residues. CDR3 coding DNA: TGTGCCAGCTCACCACTTGTGAGGGTCCCCTATGGCTACACCTTC. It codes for CASSPLVRVPYGYTF.

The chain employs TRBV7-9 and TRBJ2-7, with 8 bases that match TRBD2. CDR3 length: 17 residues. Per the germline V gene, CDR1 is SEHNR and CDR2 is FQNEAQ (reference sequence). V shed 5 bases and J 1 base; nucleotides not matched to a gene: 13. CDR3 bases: TGTGCCAGCAGCCGGGGAACGGGAGGGCGCCGATCCTACGAGCAGTACTTC. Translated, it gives CASSRGTGGRRSYEQYF. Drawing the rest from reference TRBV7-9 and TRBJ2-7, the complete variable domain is DTGVSQNPRHKITKRGQNVTFRCDPISEHNRLYWYRQTLGQGPEFLTYFQNEAQLEKSRLLSDRFSAERPKGSFSTLEIQRTEQGDSAMYLCASSRGTGGRRSYEQYFGPGTRLTVT.